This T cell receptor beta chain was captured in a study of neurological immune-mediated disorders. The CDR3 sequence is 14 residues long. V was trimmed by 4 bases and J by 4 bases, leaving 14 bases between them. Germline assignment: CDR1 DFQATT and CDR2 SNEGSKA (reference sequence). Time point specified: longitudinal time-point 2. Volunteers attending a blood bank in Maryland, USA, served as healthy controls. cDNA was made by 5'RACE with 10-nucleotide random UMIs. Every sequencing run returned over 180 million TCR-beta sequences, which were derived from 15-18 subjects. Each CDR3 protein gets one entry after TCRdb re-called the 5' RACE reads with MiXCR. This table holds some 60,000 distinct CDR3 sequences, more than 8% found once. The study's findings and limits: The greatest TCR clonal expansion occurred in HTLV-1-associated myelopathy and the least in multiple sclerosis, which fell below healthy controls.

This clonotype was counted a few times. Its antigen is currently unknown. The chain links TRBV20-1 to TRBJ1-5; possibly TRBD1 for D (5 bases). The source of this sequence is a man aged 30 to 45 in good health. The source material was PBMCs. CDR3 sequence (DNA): TGCAGTGCTACCGGGTTTGGGGGGAATCAGCCCCAGCATTTT. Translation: CSATGFGGNQPQHF.